A selection of T cell receptor beta chains follows, all from one sample in a study of technical replicates of blood from a handful of donors. The protocol was immunoSEQ multiplex PCR, while the TCRdb copy is restricted to in-frame clones and leaves out a portion. The data show roughly 100,000 clones, with roughly 96% seen just once and 0.36% held by the top ten. Specimen: T cells isolated from PBMCs. These receptors came from a human donor in good health. Both conserved end residues are part of each CDR3. The order of the fields is CDR3 DNA, CDR3 protein, D gene, V gene, clone size, J gene. A D gene is named only where the DNA matches it firmly. A clone size is listed for some rows: how often the clone was seen (once, few, many), or a class if it is expanded.

CDR3 DNA: TGTGCCAGTAAGGGGCCCAGGGGTGGAAACACCATATATTTT
CDR3 protein: CASKGPRGGNTIYF
D gene: .
V gene: TRBV19
clone size: .
J gene: TRBJ1-3

CDR3 DNA: TGCGCCAGCAGCCACCTCTACGGGGTACTAGCGGGAGACACCGGGGAGCTGTTTTTT
CDR3 protein: CASSHLYGVLAGDTGELFF
D gene: TRBD2
V gene: TRBV4-3
clone size: .
J gene: TRBJ2-2

CDR3 DNA: TGCGCCAGCAGCCAAGCTTCAACCGGGACAGGGGCGAACACTGAAGCTTTCTTT
CDR3 protein: CASSQASTGTGANTEAFF
D gene: TRBD1
V gene: TRBV4-1
clone size: .
J gene: TRBJ1-1

CDR3 DNA: TGTGCCAGTAGTACACAGGGCCGCACTGAAGCTTTCTTT
CDR3 protein: CASSTQGRTEAFF
D gene: .
V gene: TRBV19
clone size: .
J gene: TRBJ1-1

CDR3 DNA: TGTGCAAGTCGCTTAGCGGGGCCTTACAATGAGCAGTTCTTC
CDR3 protein: CASRLAGPYNEQFF
D gene: .
V gene: TRBV12-2
clone size: .
J gene: TRBJ2-1

CDR3 DNA: TGTGCTAGTGGTCGAAATAGCGGGAGGGCCTACAATGAGCAGTTCTTC
CDR3 protein: CASGRNSGRAYNEQFF
D gene: TRBD2
V gene: TRBV12-5
clone size: .
J gene: TRBJ2-1

CDR3 DNA: TGCGCCAGCAGCCAAGTAAAGACTAGCGGGAGGGCCAATGAGCAGTTCTTC
CDR3 protein: CASSQVKTSGRANEQFF
D gene: TRBD2
V gene: TRBV4-1
clone size: .
J gene: TRBJ2-1

CDR3 DNA: TGTGCCAGCAGCGCGGACAGTGTCTCCTACGAGCAGTACTTC
CDR3 protein: CASSADSVSYEQYF
D gene: .
V gene: TRBV9
clone size: .
J gene: TRBJ2-7

CDR3 DNA: TGTGCCAGCAGTTTTAACATGGGGCACATTCAGTACTTC
CDR3 protein: CASSFNMGHIQYF
D gene: .
V gene: TRBV28
clone size: few
J gene: TRBJ2-4

CDR3 DNA: TGTGCCAGCAGCTTTAATCCGGGACTAGAATTT
CDR3 protein: CASSFNPGLEF
D gene: .
V gene: TRBV13
clone size: .
J gene: TRBJ1-1

CDR3 DNA: TGCGCCAGCACCCGGACAAACTCCTACAATGAGCAGTTCTTC
CDR3 protein: CASTRTNSYNEQFF
D gene: .
V gene: TRBV5-1
clone size: few
J gene: TRBJ2-1

CDR3 DNA: TGTGCCAGCAGCCCACAGGGGAAAGAGACCCAGTACTTC
CDR3 protein: CASSPQGKETQYF
D gene: TRBD1
V gene: TRBV7-9
clone size: .
J gene: TRBJ2-5

CDR3 DNA: TGCAGCGTTAAGTTTCCTTCAGCTAACTATGGCTACACCTTC
CDR3 protein: CSVKFPSANYGYTF
D gene: .
V gene: TRBV29-1
clone size: .
J gene: TRBJ1-2

CDR3 DNA: TGCGCCAGCAGCCAAGACGGGTCCTCCTATGGCTACACCTTC
CDR3 protein: CASSQDGSSYGYTF
D gene: .
V gene: TRBV4-3
clone size: .
J gene: TRBJ1-2

CDR3 DNA: TGCAGCGTTGTACAGGATAACAACTATGGCTACACCTTC
CDR3 protein: CSVVQDNNYGYTF
D gene: .
V gene: TRBV29-1
clone size: once
J gene: TRBJ1-2

CDR3 DNA: TGTGCCAGCAGCCGAATACAGGGGGGCCGCTACAATGAGCAGTTCTTC
CDR3 protein: CASSRIQGGRYNEQFF
D gene: TRBD1
V gene: TRBV5-4
clone size: .
J gene: TRBJ2-1

CDR3 DNA: TGTGCCAGCAGCTTAGTCAGCGGGGGAGGCACAGATACGCAGTATTTT
CDR3 protein: CASSLVSGGGTDTQYF
D gene: TRBD2
V gene: TRBV7-2
clone size: .
J gene: TRBJ2-3

CDR3 DNA: TGCGCCAGCAGCCAAGAGGTGGGGAGTTACGAAAAACTGTTTTTT
CDR3 protein: CASSQEVGSYEKLFF
D gene: .
V gene: TRBV4-3
clone size: .
J gene: TRBJ1-4

CDR3 DNA: TGTGCCATAACAGGGGGCAAAGGGTCTGGAAACACCATATATTTT
CDR3 protein: CAITGGKGSGNTIYF
D gene: TRBD1
V gene: TRBV10-3
clone size: .
J gene: TRBJ1-3

CDR3 DNA: TGTGCCAGCTCACCCACAGAAGTATACACAGATACGCAGTATTTT
CDR3 protein: CASSPTEVYTDTQYF
D gene: .
V gene: TRBV18
clone size: .
J gene: TRBJ2-3

CDR3 DNA: TGTGCCAGCATCCCGACAGGGCAGAGCGCTGAAGCTTTCTTT
CDR3 protein: CASIPTGQSAEAFF
D gene: TRBD1
V gene: TRBV6-1
clone size: .
J gene: TRBJ1-1

CDR3 DNA: TGTGCCAGTAGTATAGCTACAGCTAGCACAGATACGCAGTATTTT
CDR3 protein: CASSIATASTDTQYF
D gene: .
V gene: TRBV19
clone size: .
J gene: TRBJ2-3

CDR3 DNA: TGTGCCAGCAGCTACAACCGGGACAGGGGCTACGAGCAGTACTTC
CDR3 protein: CASSYNRDRGYEQYF
D gene: TRBD1
V gene: TRBV7-9
clone size: .
J gene: TRBJ2-7

CDR3 DNA: TGTGCCAGCTCACCTTCTGGAGGTGGGAACTATGGCTACACCTTC
CDR3 protein: CASSPSGGGNYGYTF
D gene: .
V gene: TRBV18
clone size: .
J gene: TRBJ1-2

CDR3 DNA: TGTGCCAGCAGACTTTATAGCAATCAGCCCCAGCATTTT
CDR3 protein: CASRLYSNQPQHF
D gene: .
V gene: TRBV7-8
clone size: .
J gene: TRBJ1-5

CDR3 DNA: TGTGCCAGCAGCGCAGGGACAGGCGTAAACACCATATATTTT
CDR3 protein: CASSAGTGVNTIYF
D gene: TRBD1
V gene: TRBV9
clone size: .
J gene: TRBJ1-3

CDR3 DNA: TGTGCCAGCAGCTACGGACTAACCTACGAGCAGTACTTC
CDR3 protein: CASSYGLTYEQYF
D gene: .
V gene: TRBV7-9
clone size: .
J gene: TRBJ2-7

CDR3 DNA: TGCAGCGTCGCCAGGGGATCTGGGGCCAACGTCCTGACTTTC
CDR3 protein: CSVARGSGANVLTF
D gene: .
V gene: TRBV29-1
clone size: .
J gene: TRBJ2-6

CDR3 DNA: TGTGCCATCAGTGAGTCGCAGCGGAGCACAGATACGCAGTATTTT
CDR3 protein: CAISESQRSTDTQYF
D gene: .
V gene: TRBV10-3
clone size: .
J gene: TRBJ2-3

CDR3 DNA: TGCGCCAGCAGCTTCGTTCGGGGAGAGACCCAGTACTTC
CDR3 protein: CASSFVRGETQYF
D gene: .
V gene: TRBV5-1
clone size: .
J gene: TRBJ2-5

CDR3 DNA: TGTGCCAGCATTCAAACGGGGGGCAGCTATGGCTACACCTTC
CDR3 protein: CASIQTGGSYGYTF
D gene: .
V gene: TRBV6-5
clone size: .
J gene: TRBJ1-2

CDR3 DNA: TGTGCCTCATCCAATTACACCTACAATGAGCAGTTCTTC
CDR3 protein: CASSNYTYNEQFF
D gene: .
V gene: TRBV30
clone size: .
J gene: TRBJ2-1

CDR3 DNA: TGCGCCAGCAGCTCGTACAGGGTTGGTAACTATGGCTACACCTTC
CDR3 protein: CASSSYRVGNYGYTF
D gene: .
V gene: TRBV5-1
clone size: .
J gene: TRBJ1-2

CDR3 DNA: TGTGCCAGCAGCTTACAACTAGCGGGAGTGACAGATACGCAGTATTTT
CDR3 protein: CASSLQLAGVTDTQYF
D gene: TRBD2
V gene: TRBV11-2
clone size: once
J gene: TRBJ2-3

CDR3 DNA: TGTGCCAGCAGAGGGGGGGGGCGCCACGAGCAGTACTTC
CDR3 protein: CASRGGGRHEQYF
D gene: .
V gene: TRBV5-6
clone size: .
J gene: TRBJ2-7

CDR3 DNA: TGTGCCATCAGTGAAACAGGGAGGGACGAGCAGTACTTC
CDR3 protein: CAISETGRDEQYF
D gene: .
V gene: TRBV10-3
clone size: .
J gene: TRBJ2-7

CDR3 DNA: TGTGCCAGCAGCTTACTAGGCTTCTACGAGCAGTACTTC
CDR3 protein: CASSLLGFYEQYF
D gene: .
V gene: TRBV7-2
clone size: .
J gene: TRBJ2-7

CDR3 DNA: TGTGCCAGCACTGCGTACACCGGGGAGCTGTTTTTT
CDR3 protein: CASTAYTGELFF
D gene: .
V gene: TRBV7-6
clone size: .
J gene: TRBJ2-2

CDR3 DNA: TGTGCCAGTAGTAGTACTAGCGGGGGCCGCAATGAGCAGTTCTTC
CDR3 protein: CASSSTSGGRNEQFF
D gene: TRBD2
V gene: TRBV19
clone size: .
J gene: TRBJ2-1

CDR3 DNA: TGTGCCAGCAGCTTACAATTCGAAAAACTGTTTTTT
CDR3 protein: CASSLQFEKLFF
D gene: .
V gene: TRBV7-9
clone size: .
J gene: TRBJ1-4

CDR3 DNA: TGTGCCAGCTCCCAATTCTCCTACAATGAGCAGTTCTTC
CDR3 protein: CASSQFSYNEQFF
D gene: .
V gene: TRBV7-6
clone size: .
J gene: TRBJ2-1

CDR3 DNA: TGCAGCGTTGAAAGCTACACCGGGGAGCTGTTTTTT
CDR3 protein: CSVESYTGELFF
D gene: .
V gene: TRBV29-1
clone size: .
J gene: TRBJ2-2

CDR3 DNA: TGTGCCAGCAGCCAAGACAGGCGGAACACTGAAGCTTTCTTT
CDR3 protein: CASSQDRRNTEAFF
D gene: .
V gene: TRBV7-2
clone size: few
J gene: TRBJ1-1

CDR3 DNA: TGTGCCAGCAGCTTTGCCGGGACAGGGGGCATCGAGCAGTACTTC
CDR3 protein: CASSFAGTGGIEQYF
D gene: TRBD1
V gene: TRBV5-8
clone size: .
J gene: TRBJ2-7

CDR3 DNA: TGTGCCAGCAGCCCGGGTAACTCCTACGAGCAGTACTTC
CDR3 protein: CASSPGNSYEQYF
D gene: .
V gene: TRBV5-4
clone size: .
J gene: TRBJ2-7

CDR3 DNA: TGCGCCAGCAGCCGCCGGGAAAGCGGGGAGCAGTTCTTC
CDR3 protein: CASSRRESGEQFF
D gene: .
V gene: TRBV5-1
clone size: .
J gene: TRBJ2-1

CDR3 DNA: TGTGCCAGCAGCTTTCCGGGAGGGCTCCAAGAGACCCAGTACTTC
CDR3 protein: CASSFPGGLQETQYF
D gene: TRBD2
V gene: TRBV11-2
clone size: .
J gene: TRBJ2-5

CDR3 DNA: TGTGCCAGCAGTTTGGTAGTAGCTGGAAACAATGAGCAGTTCTTC
CDR3 protein: CASSLVVAGNNEQFF
D gene: .
V gene: TRBV28
clone size: once
J gene: TRBJ2-1